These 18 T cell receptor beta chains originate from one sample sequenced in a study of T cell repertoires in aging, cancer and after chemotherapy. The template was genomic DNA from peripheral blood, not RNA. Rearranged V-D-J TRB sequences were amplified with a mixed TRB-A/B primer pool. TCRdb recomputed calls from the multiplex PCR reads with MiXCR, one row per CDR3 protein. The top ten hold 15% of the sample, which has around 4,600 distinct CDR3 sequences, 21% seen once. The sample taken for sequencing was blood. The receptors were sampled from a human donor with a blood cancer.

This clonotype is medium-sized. CDR3 protein: CASSRGTLGGEQYF. In nucleotides, the CDR3 is TGTGCCAGCAGTCGGGGGACCCTGGGAGGGGAGCAGTACTTC. This chain joins TRBV6-2 or TRBV6-3 and TRBJ2-7, with 7 positions matching TRBD2. Germline trimming cut 5 bases from V and 7 bases from J; bases unmatched to any gene: 11. The length of the CDR3 is 14 residues. Germline V gene sequence: CDR1 MNHEY, CDR2 SVGEGT.

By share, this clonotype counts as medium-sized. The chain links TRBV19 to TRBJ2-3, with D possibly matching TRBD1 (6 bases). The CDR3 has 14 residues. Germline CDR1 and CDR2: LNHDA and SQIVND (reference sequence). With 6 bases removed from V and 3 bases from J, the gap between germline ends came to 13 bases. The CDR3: CASSPGVGTDTQYF. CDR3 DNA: TGTGCCAGTAGCCCAGGGGTGGGGACAGATACGCAGTATTTT.

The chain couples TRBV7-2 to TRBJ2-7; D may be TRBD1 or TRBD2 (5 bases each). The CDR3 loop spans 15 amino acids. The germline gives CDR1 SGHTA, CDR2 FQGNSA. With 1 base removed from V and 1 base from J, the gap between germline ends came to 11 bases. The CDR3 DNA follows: TGTGCCAGCAGCTTAGGGTGGGACGCGTCCTACGAGCAGTACTTC. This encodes CASSLGWDASYEQYF.

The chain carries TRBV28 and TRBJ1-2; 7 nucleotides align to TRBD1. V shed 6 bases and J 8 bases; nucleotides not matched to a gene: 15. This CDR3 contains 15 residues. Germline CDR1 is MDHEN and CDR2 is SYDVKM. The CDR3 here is CASRPPGTGVGGYTF. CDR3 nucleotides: TGTGCCAGCAGACCCCCGGGCACAGGGGTAGGCGGCTACACCTTC.

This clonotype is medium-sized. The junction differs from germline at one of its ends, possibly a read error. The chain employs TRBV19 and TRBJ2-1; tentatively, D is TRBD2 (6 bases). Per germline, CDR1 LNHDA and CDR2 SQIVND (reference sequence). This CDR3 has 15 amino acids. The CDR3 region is CASSRAGLSYNEQFF. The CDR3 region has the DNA TGTGCCAGCAGTAGGGCGGGGCTCTCCTACAATGAGCAGTTCTTC.

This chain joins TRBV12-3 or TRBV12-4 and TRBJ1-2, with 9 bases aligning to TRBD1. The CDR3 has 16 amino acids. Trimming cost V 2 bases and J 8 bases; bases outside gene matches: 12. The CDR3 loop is CASSLWGTGTSGGYTF. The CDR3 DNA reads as TGTGCCAGCAGTTTATGGGGGACAGGGACTTCAGGAGGCTACACCTTC.

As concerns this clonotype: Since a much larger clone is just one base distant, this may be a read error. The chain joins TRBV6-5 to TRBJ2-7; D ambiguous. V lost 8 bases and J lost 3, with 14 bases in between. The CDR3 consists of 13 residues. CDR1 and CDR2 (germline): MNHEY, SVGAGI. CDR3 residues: CASGESLYYEQYF. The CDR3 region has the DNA TGTGCCAGCGGTGAATCACTCTACTACGAGCAGTACTTC.

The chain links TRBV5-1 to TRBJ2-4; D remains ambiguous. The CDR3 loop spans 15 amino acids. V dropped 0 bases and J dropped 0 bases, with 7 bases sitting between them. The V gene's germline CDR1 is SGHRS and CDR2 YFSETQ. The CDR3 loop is CASSLGNLAKNIQYF. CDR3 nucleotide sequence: TGCGCCAGCAGCTTGGGGAACTTAGCCAAAAACATTCAGTACTTC.

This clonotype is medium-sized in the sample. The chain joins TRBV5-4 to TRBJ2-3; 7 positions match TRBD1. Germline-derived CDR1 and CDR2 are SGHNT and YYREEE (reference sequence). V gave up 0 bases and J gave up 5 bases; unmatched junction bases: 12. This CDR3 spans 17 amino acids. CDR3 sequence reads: CASSLENRGSQGDTQYF. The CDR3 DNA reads TGTGCCAGCAGCTTGGAGAACAGGGGCTCGCAGGGAGATACGCAGTATTTT.

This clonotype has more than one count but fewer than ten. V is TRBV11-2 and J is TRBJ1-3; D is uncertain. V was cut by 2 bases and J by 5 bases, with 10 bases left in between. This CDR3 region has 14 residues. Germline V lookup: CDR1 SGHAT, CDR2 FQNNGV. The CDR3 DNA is TGTGCCAGCAGCTTATCAGGCACACGAAACACCATATATTTT. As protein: CASSLSGTRNTIYF.

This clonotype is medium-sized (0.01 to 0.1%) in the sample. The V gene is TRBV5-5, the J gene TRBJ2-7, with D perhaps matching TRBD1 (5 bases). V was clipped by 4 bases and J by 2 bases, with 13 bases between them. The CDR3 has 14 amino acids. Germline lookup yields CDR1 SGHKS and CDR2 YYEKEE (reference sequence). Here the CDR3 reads CASSVDSWTYEQYF. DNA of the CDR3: TGTGCCAGCAGCGTTGACAGTTGGACCTACGAGCAGTACTTC.

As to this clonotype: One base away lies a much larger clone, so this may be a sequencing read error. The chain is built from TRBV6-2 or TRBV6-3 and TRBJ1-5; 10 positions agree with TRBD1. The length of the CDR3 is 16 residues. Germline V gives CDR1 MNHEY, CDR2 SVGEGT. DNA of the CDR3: TGTGCCAGCAGTTGGGACAGGGGCTATAGCAATCAGCCCAAGCATTTT. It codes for CASSWDRGYSNQPKHF.

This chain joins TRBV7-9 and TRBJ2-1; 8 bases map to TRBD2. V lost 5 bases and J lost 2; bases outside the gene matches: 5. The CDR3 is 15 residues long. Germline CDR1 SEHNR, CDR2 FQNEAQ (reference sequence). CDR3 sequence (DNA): TGTGCCAGCAGCCCGGGGACTAGTCCCTACAATGAGCAGTTCTTC. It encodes CASSPGTSPYNEQFF. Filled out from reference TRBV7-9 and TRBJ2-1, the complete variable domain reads DTGVSQNPRHKITKRGQNVTFRCDPISEHNRLYWYRQTLGQGPEFLTYFQNEAQLEKSRLLSDRFSAERPKGSFSTLEIQRTEQGDSAMYLCASSPGTSPYNEQFFGPGTRLTVL.

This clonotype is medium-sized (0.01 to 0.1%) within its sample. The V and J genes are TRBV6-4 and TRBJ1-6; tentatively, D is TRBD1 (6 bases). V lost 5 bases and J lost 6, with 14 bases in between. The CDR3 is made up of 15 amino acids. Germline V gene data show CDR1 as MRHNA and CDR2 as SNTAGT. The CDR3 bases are TGTGCCAGCAGTCCCCAGGGGACACCTAATTCACCCCTCCACTTT. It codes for CASSPQGTPNSPLHF.

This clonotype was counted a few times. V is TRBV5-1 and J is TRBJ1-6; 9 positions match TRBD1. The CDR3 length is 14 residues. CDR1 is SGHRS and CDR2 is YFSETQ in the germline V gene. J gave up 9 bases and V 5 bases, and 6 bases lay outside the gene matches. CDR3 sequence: CASRPGQGSSPLHF. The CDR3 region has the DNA TGCGCCAGCAGGCCGGGACAGGGATCTTCACCCCTCCACTTT.

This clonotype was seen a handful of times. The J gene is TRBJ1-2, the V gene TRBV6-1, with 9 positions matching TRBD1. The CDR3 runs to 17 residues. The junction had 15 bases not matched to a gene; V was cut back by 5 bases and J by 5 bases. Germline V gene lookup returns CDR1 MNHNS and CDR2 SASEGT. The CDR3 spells CASSPGTGPLIGYGYTF. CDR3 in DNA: TGTGCCAGCAGTCCGGGGACAGGGCCCCTTATAGGTTATGGCTACACCTTC.

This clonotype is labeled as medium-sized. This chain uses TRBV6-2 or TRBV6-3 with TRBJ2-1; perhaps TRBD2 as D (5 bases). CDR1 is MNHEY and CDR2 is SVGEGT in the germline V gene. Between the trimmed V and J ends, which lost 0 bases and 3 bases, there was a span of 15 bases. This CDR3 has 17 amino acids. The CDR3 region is CASSYSGSYGGYNEQFF. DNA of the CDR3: TGTGCCAGCAGTTACTCAGGGAGCTACGGAGGCTACAATGAGCAGTTCTTC.

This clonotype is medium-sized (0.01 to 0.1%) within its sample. CDR3 bases: TGTGCCAGCACTCGGGGACGGAGCACAGATACGCAGTATTTT. Protein sequence: CASTRGRSTDTQYF. The chain has TRBV27 and TRBJ2-3; tentatively, D is TRBD1 or TRBD2 (5 bases each). V dropped 7 bases and J dropped 0 bases, with 11 bases sitting between them. Germline loops: CDR1 MNHEY, CDR2 SMNVEV (reference sequence). The CDR3 spans 14 residues.